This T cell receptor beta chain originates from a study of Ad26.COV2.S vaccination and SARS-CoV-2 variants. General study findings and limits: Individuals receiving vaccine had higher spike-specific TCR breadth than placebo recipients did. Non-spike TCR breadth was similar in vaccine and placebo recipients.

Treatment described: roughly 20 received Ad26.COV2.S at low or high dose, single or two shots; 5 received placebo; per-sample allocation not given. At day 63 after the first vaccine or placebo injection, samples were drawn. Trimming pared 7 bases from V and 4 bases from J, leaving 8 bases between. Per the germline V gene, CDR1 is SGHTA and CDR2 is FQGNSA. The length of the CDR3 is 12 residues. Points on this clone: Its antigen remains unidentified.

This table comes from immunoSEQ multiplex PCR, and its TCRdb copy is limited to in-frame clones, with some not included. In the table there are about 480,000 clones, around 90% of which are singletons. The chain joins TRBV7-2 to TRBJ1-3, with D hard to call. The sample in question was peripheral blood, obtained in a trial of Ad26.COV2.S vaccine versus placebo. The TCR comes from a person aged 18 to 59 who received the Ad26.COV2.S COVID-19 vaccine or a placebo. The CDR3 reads CASIKDGNTIYF. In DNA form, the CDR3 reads TGTGCCAGCATCAAAGACGGAAACACCATATATTTT. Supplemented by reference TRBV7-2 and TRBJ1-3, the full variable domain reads GAGVSQSPSNKVTEKGKDVELRCDPISGHTALYWYRQSLGQGLEFLIYFQGNSAPDKSGLPSDRFSAERTGGSVSTLTIQRTQQEDSAVYLCASIKDGNTIYFGEGSWLTVV.